This T cell receptor beta chain was sequenced for a study of identical twins. TCRdb redid the calling of the 5' RACE reads with MiXCR, one entry per CDR3 protein. This table holds around 530,000 distinct CDR3 sequences, approximately 14% found once. The CDR3 runs to 12 residues. Germline CDR1 is SGHTA and CDR2 is FQGNSA. The germline V and J ends were trimmed by 3 bases and 7 bases, with 7 bases remaining between them. These data also formed part of another study, on yellow fever vaccine responses in identical twins.

The sequence was obtained from a woman between 18 and 29 years old in good health. The rearrangement uses TRBV7-2 and TRBJ2-1; D remains ambiguous. Sequencing input: CD4+ T cells sorted from blood. CDR3 protein: CASSFRQNEQFF. The CDR3 coding sequence is TGTGCCAGCAGCTTTCGACAAAATGAGCAGTTCTTC.